This T cell receptor beta chain was sequenced during a study of shared clonotypes between healthy human individuals. Across the study: Each donor had three CD4 naive, three CD4 memory, two CD8 naive and one CD8 memory plate. General study findings and limits: The researchers took only blood, and tissue repertoires probably look different.

Germline trimming cut 6 bases from V and 9 bases from J; bases unmatched to any gene: 8. The CDR3 is 13 amino acids. Per the germline V gene, CDR1 is MNHNS and CDR2 is SASEGT. Both subsets, CD45RA+ naive and CD45RA-negative memory, were split from the CD4+ cells. Sorted subsets were amplified in replicate PCRs using approximately 200 ng DNA, about 30,000 T cell genomes. The repertoire was sequenced with immunoSEQ multiplex PCR; TCRdb's copy has only in-frame clones and lacks some. The sample shows millions of clones, roughly 92% of them seen only once. As to this clone: Its antigen is still unknown.

This clonotype was sampled from a man younger than 35 in good health. The chain uses TRBV6-1 and TRBJ2-1, with 7 bases aligning to TRBD1. The material sequenced was naive CD4+ T cells sorted from blood. The subset denotes: CD45RA+ positively selected. As DNA, the CDR3 is TGTGCCAGCAGCCAAACAGGGGTTGGTGAGCAGTTCTTC. Its protein product is CASSQTGVGEQFF.